Each of the 32 T cell receptor beta chains below was sequenced from the same sample in a study of vaccination and CD4 T cells after COVID-19. Treatment described: approximately 10-day PBMC culture with coronavirus spike peptide pools or control peptides (ViraFEST assay). No antigen is known for these receptors. With the Oncomine TCR Beta short-read assay, DNA from cultured CD4+ T cells was sequenced. TCRdb called the PCR reads again in MiXCR, with one record for every CDR3 protein. The data show some 13,000 distinct CDR3 sequences, with 40% seen just once and about 9.4% held by the top ten. Sequenced: CD4+ T cells from blood, cultured in vitro. The origin of the receptors is a human donor who had recovered from COVID-19.

The chain links TRBV30 to TRBJ1-6; D is unresolved. Per the germline V gene, CDR1 is GTSNPN and CDR2 is SVGIG (reference sequence). V was pared by 2 bases and J by 10 bases, with 12 bases between. The CDR3 is 13 residues long. As DNA, the CDR3 is TGTGCCTGGAGTCCCCTCGACCTATCACCCCTCCACTTT. Amino acids: CAWSPLDLSPLHF.

This clonotype appeared a few times. The chain carries TRBV30 and TRBJ1-5; D is unresolved. Germline V lookup: CDR1 GTSNPN, CDR2 SVGIG (reference sequence). The CDR3 runs to 15 residues. Trimming took off 4 bases at V and 1 base at J, with 14 bases between the two ends. The CDR3 region has the DNA TGTGCCTGGACTCAGCAGCATAGGAGCAATCAGCCCCAGCATTTT. This encodes CAWTQQHRSNQPQHF.

This clonotype has more than one count but fewer than ten. The chain has TRBV5-8 and TRBJ2-7; perhaps TRBD2 as D (6 bases). The CDR3 extends over 13 amino acids. Per germline, CDR1 SGHTS and CDR2 YDEGEE. V lost 0 bases, J lost 7 bases, and 11 bases lay in between. Here the CDR3 DNA reads TGTGCCAGCAGCTTGGTCGGGAGTTGGGAGCAGTACTTC. It is translated as CASSLVGSWEQYF.

J is TRBJ1-1 and V is TRBV18; 10 positions match TRBD1. CDR3 length equals 15 residues. V was pared by 3 bases and J by 3 bases, with 4 bases of the junction left unmatched. CDR1 and CDR2 from the germline V gene are KGHSH and LQKENI. The CDR3, as DNA: TGTGCCAGCTCACCGAAGGACAGGGGGTACACTGAAGCTTTCTTT. It translates to CASSPKDRGYTEAFF.

This clonotype has just a few counts. V and J are TRBV15 and TRBJ2-2, with D tentatively TRBD1 (7 bases). Looked up from germline, CDR1 is LNHNV and CDR2 is YYDKDF (reference sequence). The V gene lost 5 bases and the J gene lost 1 base, with 17 bases spanning the gap. The CDR3 sequence is 17 residues long. The chain's CDR3 is CATSRHQGGMNTGELFF. In nucleotides, the CDR3 is TGTGCCACCAGCCGACACCAGGGGGGCATGAACACCGGGGAGCTGTTTTTT.

The V call is TRBV5-1, the J call TRBJ1-6, with TRBD1 matching over 7 bases. Germline V gene sequence: CDR1 SGHRS, CDR2 YFSETQ. V trimming: 6 bases; J trimming: 6 bases; junction bases outside the gene matches: 6. The CDR3 is 14 residues long. CDR3 protein: CASTQGGSNSPLHF. The CDR3 DNA is TGCGCCAGCACCCAGGGGGGCAGTAATTCACCCCTCCACTTT.

The J gene is TRBJ1-4, the V gene TRBV12-3 or TRBV12-4; 8 bases align to TRBD1. The CDR3 loop spans 15 amino acids. V lost 6 bases to trimming and J lost 4 bases; unmatched junction nucleotides: 7. The CDR3 DNA reads TGTGCCAGCAGCAGCCGGGGACAGGTTAATGAAAAACTGTTTTTT. It encodes CASSSRGQVNEKLFF.

This clonotype has just a few counts. The V gene is TRBV27, the J gene TRBJ2-2; no definite D call. Trimming stripped 5 bases from V and 3 bases from J, with 7 bases between. Germline CDR1 and CDR2: MNHEY and SMNVEV (reference sequence). This CDR3 is built from 13 residues. CDR3 sequence reads: CASSRSHTGELFF. The CDR3 DNA follows: TGTGCCAGCAGTCGGAGCCACACCGGGGAGCTGTTTTTT.

The chain uses TRBV5-4 and TRBJ1-4; D is perhaps TRBD1 (5 bases). V was shortened by 2 bases and J by 6 bases, with 11 bases between the two germline ends. The V gene's germline CDR1 is SGHNT and CDR2 YYREEE (reference sequence). This CDR3 contains 14 residues. The CDR3 region is CASSLRQGDEKLFF. CDR3 nucleotides: TGTGCCAGCAGCTTAAGGCAGGGTGATGAAAAACTGTTTTTT.

This clonotype was detected a few times. The chain recombines TRBV7-8 with TRBJ1-5; D remains unclear. There are 14 residues in the CDR3. V was pared by 0 bases and J by 5 bases, with 8 bases between. The V gene's germline CDR1 is SGHVS and CDR2 FQNEAQ. The CDR3: CASSLADAHQPQHF. The DNA for the CDR3 is TGTGCCAGCAGCTTAGCGGACGCTCATCAGCCCCAGCATTTT.

The genes are TRBV20-1 and TRBJ2-7; D unclear. V was cut by 1 base and J by 3 bases, with 7 bases left in between. CDR1 is DFQATT and CDR2 is SNEGSKA in the germline V gene (reference sequence). This CDR3 is 12 amino acids long. The CDR3 loop is CSARGRIYEQYF. The CDR3 DNA is TGCAGTGCTAGAGGACGGATCTACGAGCAGTACTTC.

In this sample, this clonotype turned up a few times. The chain couples TRBV7-9 to TRBJ1-2; D may be TRBD1 (5 bases). The CDR3 is made up of 15 amino acids. Germline-derived CDR1 and CDR2 are SEHNR and FQNEAQ (reference sequence). V lost 6 bases and J lost 7, with 21 bases in between. CDR3 DNA sequence: TGTGCCAGCAGATCCACGGGACTCGGGGGTGGTGGCTACACCTTC. As protein: CASRSTGLGGGGYTF.

The V gene is TRBV14, the J gene TRBJ1-6; 7 nucleotides align to TRBD1. Germline lookup yields CDR1 SGHDN and CDR2 FVKESK. With 3 bases clipped from V and 10 bases from J, the junction kept 12 bases outside the gene matches. This CDR3 region has 16 residues. CDR3 in amino acids: CASSHGSQGWGSPLHF. CDR3 sequence (DNA): TGTGCCAGCAGCCACGGATCACAGGGGTGGGGATCACCCCTCCACTTT.

This clonotype appeared a few times. The chain carries TRBV7-9 and TRBJ2-2, with D tentatively TRBD2 (6 bases). The CDR3 is 16 residues long. V lost 1 base and J lost 2, with 11 bases in between. From germline, CDR1 is SEHNR and CDR2 FQNEAQ (reference sequence). The CDR3 DNA reads TGTGCCAGCAGCTTAGATGGCGGGACTAACACCGGGGAGCTGTTTTTT. This sequence encodes CASSLDGGTNTGELFF.

The gene calls are TRBV20-1 and TRBJ2-5; maybe TRBD2 (6 bases). The CDR3 runs 13 residues. Trimming took off 0 bases at V and 3 bases at J, with 8 bases between the two ends. CDR1 DFQATT and CDR2 SNEGSKA come from the germline V gene (reference sequence). The CDR3: CSARDGGKETQYF. The CDR3 nucleotides are TGCAGTGCTAGAGATGGAGGGAAAGAGACCCAGTACTTC.

The CDR3 here is CATSDLGGTTYNEQFF. The CDR3 DNA is TGTGCCACCAGTGATTTAGGCGGGACCACCTACAATGAGCAGTTCTTC. This sequence joins TRBV24-1 and TRBJ2-1; D is possibly TRBD2 (6 bases). CDR3 length: 16 amino acids. Trimming removed 1 base from V and 2 bases from J, with 11 bases in between. Germline lookup yields CDR1 KGHDR and CDR2 SFDVKD.

This clonotype was counted between two and nine times. The rearrangement uses TRBV28 and TRBJ2-5; the D is unclear. Germline CDR1 and CDR2: MDHEN and SYDVKM. CDR3 length: 14 residues. Deletions cut 6 bases from V and 0 bases from J, with 11 bases between. The CDR3 loop is CASRGHLNQETQYF. As DNA, the CDR3 is TGTGCCAGCAGAGGGCATCTGAACCAAGAGACCCAGTACTTC.

This clonotype was seen more than once but under ten times. The chain links TRBV6-1 to TRBJ1-2; maybe TRBD1 (5 bases). Germline V gives CDR1 MNHNS, CDR2 SASEGT. The CDR3 is made up of 16 amino acids. Trimming removed 3 bases at V and 4 bases at J, with 18 bases between. CDR3 amino acids: CASSDRGQKAVYGYTF. CDR3 DNA: TGTGCCAGCAGTGATCGGGGCCAGAAAGCGGTCTATGGCTACACCTTC.

The CDR3 coding sequence is TGTGCCAGCAGTTCGACAGCGTACGAGCAGTACTTC. Protein product: CASSSTAYEQYF. The chain recombines TRBV6-2 or TRBV6-3 with TRBJ2-7, with D possibly being TRBD1 (5 bases). Germline V gives CDR1 MNHEY, CDR2 SVGEGT. There are 12 residues in the CDR3. Trimming removed 4 bases from V and 4 bases from J, with 8 bases in between.

The genes are TRBV6-5 and TRBJ1-1; D unclear. V was trimmed by 0 bases and J by 4 bases, leaving 15 bases between them. Germline V gene lookup returns CDR1 MNHEY and CDR2 SVGAGI. This CDR3 spans 16 amino acids. The CDR3 loop reads CASSYSPAGWGTEAFF. CDR3 nucleotides: TGTGCCAGCAGTTACTCGCCCGCGGGGTGGGGCACTGAAGCTTTCTTT.

In its sample, this clonotype was seen a few times. The chain has TRBV5-4 and TRBJ2-1; the D call may be TRBD1 or TRBD2 (5 bases each). The CDR3 contains 15 residues. In germline, CDR1 is SGHNT, CDR2 YYREEE (reference sequence). Trimming took off 1 base at V and 7 bases at J, with 15 bases between the two ends. CDR3 sequence (DNA): TGTGCCAGCAGCTTGCGGAAACTAGGGGCAAATGAGCAGTTCTTC. Protein product: CASSLRKLGANEQFF.

CDR3: CASSLARSGETQYF. The CDR3 nucleotides read TGTGCCAGCAGCTTAGCGCGATCGGGAGAGACCCAGTACTTC. This chain uses TRBV7-2 with TRBJ2-5, with D uncertain. The germline V gene has CDR1 SGHTA and CDR2 FQGNSA. V shed 0 bases and J shed 4 bases, with 9 bases lying between them. The CDR3 consists of 14 residues.

In its sample, this clonotype was seen a few times. The chain links TRBV7-8 to TRBJ2-7; 7 bases are a match to TRBD2. The germline gives CDR1 SGHVS, CDR2 FQNEAQ. The V and J ends lost 5 bases and 4 bases, in that order; junction bases with no gene match: 5. The CDR3 extends over 13 amino acids. CDR3 in DNA: TGTGCCAGCAGCATGGGGACTACATACGAGCAGTACTTC. It translates to CASSMGTTYEQYF.

This clonotype showed up just a few times. This chain joins TRBV7-9 and TRBJ1-6, with a possible D match to TRBD1 (5 bases). Trimming pared 7 bases from V and 7 bases from J, leaving 23 bases between. The CDR3 covers 17 residues. Germline V gene lookup returns CDR1 SEHNR and CDR2 FQNEAQ (reference sequence). CDR3 residues: CASTPLDSYSFNSPLHF. CDR3 in DNA: TGTGCCAGCACCCCACTAGACAGTTATTCTTTCAATTCACCCCTCCACTTT.

The table lists this clonotype with a few counts. The chain carries TRBV28 and TRBJ1-2, with 8 bases matching TRBD1. With 4 bases clipped from V and 3 bases from J, the junction kept 4 bases outside the gene matches. Germline CDR1 MDHEN, CDR2 SYDVKM. The CDR3 spans 14 residues. Here the CDR3 reads CASSSGTGYYGYTF. The CDR3 DNA reads as TGTGCCAGCAGTTCGGGGACAGGCTACTATGGCTACACCTTC.

The chain employs TRBV7-2 and TRBJ2-5; unclear D gene. V lost 1 base and J lost 4, with 4 bases in between. CDR1 and CDR2 from the germline V gene are SGHTA and FQGNSA. CDR3 size: 12 residues. The DNA for the CDR3 is TGTGCCAGCAGCTTAGTCCGAGAGACCCAGTACTTC. Translation: CASSLVRETQYF.

About this clonotype: A read error is possible here, since a much larger clone lies one base away. The chain employs TRBV6-5 and TRBJ2-7; D perhaps matches TRBD2 (5 bases). The CDR3 contains 13 residues. Germline V gene data show CDR1 as MNHEY and CDR2 as SVGAGI. Here the CDR3 DNA reads TGTACCAGCAGTTACGCTTCTAGCTATGGGCAGTACTTC. As protein: CTSSYASSYGQYF.

This sequence joins TRBV2 and TRBJ2-7, with D uncertain. CDR1 SNHLY and CDR2 FYNNEI come from the germline V gene. CDR3 length: 14 residues. V lost 3 bases and J 2 bases, leaving 11 bases between the germline ends. The CDR3, as DNA: TGTGCCAGCAGTGAGGTCGGGTCCCCCTACGAGCAGTACTTC. Translated, it gives CASSEVGSPYEQYF.

The CDR3 spells CASSLNGISTDTQYF. The CDR3 nucleotides are TGTGCCAGCAGCTTAAACGGGATCTCCACAGATACGCAGTATTTT. The chain combines TRBV11-3 with TRBJ2-3; tentatively, D is TRBD2 (5 bases). The V end was cut by 2 bases, the J end by 2 bases, with 11 bases between. CDR1 is SGHNT and CDR2 is YENEEA in the germline V gene. The CDR3 covers 15 residues.

The gene calls are TRBV5-1 and TRBJ2-3, with 11 bases that match TRBD2. Germline assignment: CDR1 SGHRS and CDR2 YFSETQ. V was pared by 7 bases and J by 5 bases, with 6 bases of the junction left unmatched. This CDR3 has 14 amino acids. The CDR3 nucleotides read TGCGCCAGCCATCTAGCGGGAGGAATAGATACGCAGTATTTT. Protein: CASHLAGGIDTQYF.

The chain employs TRBV12-3 or TRBV12-4 and TRBJ2-1, with TRBD2 matching 7 bases. CDR3 length: 15 residues. Germline trimming cut 3 bases from V and 5 bases from J; bases unmatched to any gene: 7. CDR3 DNA sequence: TGTGCCAGCAGTTTGGCCGGGACTACACACAATGAGCAGTTCTTC. This gives the protein CASSLAGTTHNEQFF.

This clonotype was recorded a few times. The genes are TRBV7-2 and TRBJ2-5; 7 nucleotides match TRBD1. V trimming: 4 bases; J trimming: 5 bases; junction bases outside the gene matches: 7. CDR3 size: 14 residues. Germline values: CDR1 SGHTA, CDR2 FQGNSA. CDR3 sequence: CASSSGTARETQYF. For the CDR3, the DNA is TGTGCCAGCAGCTCCGGGACAGCCAGGGAGACCCAGTACTTC.